A single count supports the clone carrying this T cell receptor (beta chain). Its antigen is not known. The repertoire was sequenced with immunoSEQ multiplex PCR; TCRdb's copy has only in-frame clones and lacks some. This sample has 150,000 or so clones, with around 90% found just once. The data were taken from a study of graft-versus-host responses after intestinal transplantation. Study results and caveats: GvH clones surfaced in recipient marrow, some emerging earlier in ileum or blood.

CDR1 and CDR2 from the germline V gene are SGHNT and YYREEE (reference sequence). Trimming cost V 2 bases and J 2 bases, with 13 bases left between them. CDR3 size: 16 residues. The TCR sequence derives from a human donor who received an intestinal transplant. This chain uses TRBV5-4 with TRBJ2-2, with D perhaps TRBD2 (5 bases). The input for sequencing was unstimulated CD4+ T cells sorted from spleen or lymph node cells, taken before intestinal transplant. CDR3 region: CASSFTRVRNTGELFF. The DNA for the CDR3 is TGTGCCAGCAGCTTTACTAGGGTTCGTAACACCGGGGAGCTGTTTTTT.